The source of this TCR beta chain is a study of beta chain features in type 1 diabetes. Findings of the study overall: Junctions at VDJ sites from type 1 diabetes patients had fewer insertions and more deletions.

Each of the CD4+ naive, central memory, regulatory and stem cell-like memory populations was sorted via CD45RO/CCR7/CD25/CD127/CD95/CD27. As for this clone: No antigen is known for it.

Reverse transcribing all isolated RNA meant expressed TCRB transcripts were sequenced. Read counts averaged around 3.9 million for samples of naive, central memory and regulatory T cells. Assay: immunoSEQ multiplex PCR; the TCRdb copy retains only in-frame clones and omits some. The sample has about 620,000 clones, roughly 15% seen once. The germline gives CDR1 MDHEN, CDR2 SYDVKM. CDR3 length: 17 residues. V dropped 6 bases and J dropped 0; count of bases not matched to a gene: 11. Sequencing was performed on naive CD4+ T cells from blood. This sequence was found in a man between 18 and 29 years old in good health. This chain uses TRBV28 with TRBJ2-1; 7 bases map to TRBD1. The CDR3 sequence: CASSSERQGSSYNEQFF. In DNA form, the CDR3 reads TGTGCCAGCAGCTCAGAGAGACAGGGAAGCTCCTACAATGAGCAGTTCTTC.